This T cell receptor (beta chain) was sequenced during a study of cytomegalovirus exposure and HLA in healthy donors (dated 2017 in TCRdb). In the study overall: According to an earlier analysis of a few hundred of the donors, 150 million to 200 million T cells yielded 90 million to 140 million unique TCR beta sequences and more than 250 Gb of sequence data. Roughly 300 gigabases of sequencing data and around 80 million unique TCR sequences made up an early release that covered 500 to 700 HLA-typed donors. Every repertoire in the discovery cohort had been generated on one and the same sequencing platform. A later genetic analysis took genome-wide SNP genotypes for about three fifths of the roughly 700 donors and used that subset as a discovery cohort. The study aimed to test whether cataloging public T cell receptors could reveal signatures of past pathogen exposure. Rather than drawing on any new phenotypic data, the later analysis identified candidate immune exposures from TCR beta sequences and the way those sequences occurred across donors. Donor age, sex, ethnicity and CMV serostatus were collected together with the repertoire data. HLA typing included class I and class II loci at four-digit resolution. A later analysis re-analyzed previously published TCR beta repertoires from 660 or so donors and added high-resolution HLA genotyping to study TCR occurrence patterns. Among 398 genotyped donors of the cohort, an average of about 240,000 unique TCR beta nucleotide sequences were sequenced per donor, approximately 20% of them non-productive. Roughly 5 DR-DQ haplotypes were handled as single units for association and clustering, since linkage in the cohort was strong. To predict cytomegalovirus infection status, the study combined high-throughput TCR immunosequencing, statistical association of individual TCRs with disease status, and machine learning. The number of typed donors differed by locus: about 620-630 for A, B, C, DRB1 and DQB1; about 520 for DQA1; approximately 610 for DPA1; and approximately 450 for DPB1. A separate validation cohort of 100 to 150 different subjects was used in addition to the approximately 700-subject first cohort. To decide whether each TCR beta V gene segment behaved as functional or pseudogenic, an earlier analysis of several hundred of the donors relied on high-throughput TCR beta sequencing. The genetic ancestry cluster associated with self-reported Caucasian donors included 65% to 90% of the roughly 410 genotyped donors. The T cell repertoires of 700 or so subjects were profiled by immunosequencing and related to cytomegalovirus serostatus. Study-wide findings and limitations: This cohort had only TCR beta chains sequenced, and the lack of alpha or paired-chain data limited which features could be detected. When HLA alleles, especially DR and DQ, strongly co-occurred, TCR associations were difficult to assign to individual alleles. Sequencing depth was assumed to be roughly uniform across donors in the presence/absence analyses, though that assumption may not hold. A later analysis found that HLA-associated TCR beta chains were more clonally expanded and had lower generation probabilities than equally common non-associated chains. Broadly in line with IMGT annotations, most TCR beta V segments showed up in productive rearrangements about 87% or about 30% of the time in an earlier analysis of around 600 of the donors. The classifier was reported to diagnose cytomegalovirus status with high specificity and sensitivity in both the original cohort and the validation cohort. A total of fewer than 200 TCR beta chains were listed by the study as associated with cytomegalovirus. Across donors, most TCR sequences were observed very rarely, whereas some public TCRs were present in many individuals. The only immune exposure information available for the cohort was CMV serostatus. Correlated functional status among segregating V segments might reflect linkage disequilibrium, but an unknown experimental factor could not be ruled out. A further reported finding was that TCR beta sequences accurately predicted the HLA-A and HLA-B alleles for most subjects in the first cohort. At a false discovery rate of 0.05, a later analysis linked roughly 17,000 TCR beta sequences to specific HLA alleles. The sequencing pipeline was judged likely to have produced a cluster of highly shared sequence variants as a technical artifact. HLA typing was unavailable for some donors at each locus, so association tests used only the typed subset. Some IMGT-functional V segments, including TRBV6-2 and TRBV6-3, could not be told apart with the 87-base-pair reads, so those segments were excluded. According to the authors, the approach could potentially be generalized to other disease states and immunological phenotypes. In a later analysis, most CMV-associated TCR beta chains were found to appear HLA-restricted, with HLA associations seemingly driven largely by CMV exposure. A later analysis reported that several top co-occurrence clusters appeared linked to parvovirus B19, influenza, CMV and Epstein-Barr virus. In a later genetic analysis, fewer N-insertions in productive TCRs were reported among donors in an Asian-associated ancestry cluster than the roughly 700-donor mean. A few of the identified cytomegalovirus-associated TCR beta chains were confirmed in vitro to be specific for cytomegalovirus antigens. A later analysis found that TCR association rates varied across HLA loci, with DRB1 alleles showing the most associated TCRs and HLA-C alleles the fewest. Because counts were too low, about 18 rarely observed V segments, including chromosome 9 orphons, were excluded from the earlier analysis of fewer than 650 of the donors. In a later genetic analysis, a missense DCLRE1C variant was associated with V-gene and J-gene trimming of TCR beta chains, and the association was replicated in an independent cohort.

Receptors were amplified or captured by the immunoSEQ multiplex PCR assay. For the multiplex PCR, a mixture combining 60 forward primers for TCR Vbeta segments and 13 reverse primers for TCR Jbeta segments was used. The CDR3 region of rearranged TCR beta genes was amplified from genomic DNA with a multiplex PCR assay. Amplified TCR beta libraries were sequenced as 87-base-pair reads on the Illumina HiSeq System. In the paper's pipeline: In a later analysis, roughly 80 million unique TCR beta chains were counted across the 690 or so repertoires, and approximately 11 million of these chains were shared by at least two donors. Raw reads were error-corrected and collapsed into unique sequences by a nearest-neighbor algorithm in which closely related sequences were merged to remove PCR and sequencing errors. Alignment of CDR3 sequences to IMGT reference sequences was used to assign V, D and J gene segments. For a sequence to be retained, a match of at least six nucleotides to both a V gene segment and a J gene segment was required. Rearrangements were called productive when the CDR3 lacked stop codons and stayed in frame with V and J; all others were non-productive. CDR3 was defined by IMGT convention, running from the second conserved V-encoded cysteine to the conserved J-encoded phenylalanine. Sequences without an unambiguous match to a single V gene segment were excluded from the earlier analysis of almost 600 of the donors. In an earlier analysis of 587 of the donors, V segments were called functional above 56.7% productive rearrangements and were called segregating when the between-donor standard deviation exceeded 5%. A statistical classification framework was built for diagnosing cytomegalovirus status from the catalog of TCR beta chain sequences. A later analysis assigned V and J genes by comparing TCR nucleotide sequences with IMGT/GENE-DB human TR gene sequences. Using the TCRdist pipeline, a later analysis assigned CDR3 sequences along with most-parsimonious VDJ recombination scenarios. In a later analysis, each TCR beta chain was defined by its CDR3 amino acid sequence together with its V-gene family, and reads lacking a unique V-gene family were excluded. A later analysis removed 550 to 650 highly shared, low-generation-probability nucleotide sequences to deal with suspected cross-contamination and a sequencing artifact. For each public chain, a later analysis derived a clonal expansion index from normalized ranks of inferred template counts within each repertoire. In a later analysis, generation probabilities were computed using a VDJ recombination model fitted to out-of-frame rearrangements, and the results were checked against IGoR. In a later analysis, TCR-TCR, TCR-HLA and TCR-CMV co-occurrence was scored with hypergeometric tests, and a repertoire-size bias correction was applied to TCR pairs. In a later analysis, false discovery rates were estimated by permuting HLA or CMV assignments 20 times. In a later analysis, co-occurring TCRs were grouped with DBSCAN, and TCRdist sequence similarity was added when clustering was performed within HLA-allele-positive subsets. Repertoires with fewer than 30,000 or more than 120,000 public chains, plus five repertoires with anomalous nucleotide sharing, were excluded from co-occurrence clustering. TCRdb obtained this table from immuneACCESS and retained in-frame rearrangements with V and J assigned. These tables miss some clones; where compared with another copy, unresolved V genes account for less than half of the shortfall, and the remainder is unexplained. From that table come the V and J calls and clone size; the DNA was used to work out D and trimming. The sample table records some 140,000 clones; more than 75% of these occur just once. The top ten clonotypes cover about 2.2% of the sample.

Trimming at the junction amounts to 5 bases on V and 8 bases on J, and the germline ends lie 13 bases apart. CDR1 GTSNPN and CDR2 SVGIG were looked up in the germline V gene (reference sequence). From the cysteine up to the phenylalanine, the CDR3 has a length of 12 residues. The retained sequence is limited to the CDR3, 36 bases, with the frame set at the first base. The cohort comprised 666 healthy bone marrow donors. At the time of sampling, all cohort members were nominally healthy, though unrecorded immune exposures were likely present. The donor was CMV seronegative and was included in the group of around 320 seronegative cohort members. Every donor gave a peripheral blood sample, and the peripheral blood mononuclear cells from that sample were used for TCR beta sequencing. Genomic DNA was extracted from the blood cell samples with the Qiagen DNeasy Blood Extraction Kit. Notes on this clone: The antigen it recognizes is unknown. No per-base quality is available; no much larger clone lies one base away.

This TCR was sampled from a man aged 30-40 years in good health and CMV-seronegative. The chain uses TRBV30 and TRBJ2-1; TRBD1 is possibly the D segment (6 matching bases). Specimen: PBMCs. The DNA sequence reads TGTGCCTGGCTTCAGGGGCCCTATGAGCAGTTCTTC. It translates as CAWLQGPYEQFF.